The 31 T cell receptor beta chains in this list originate from one sample, sequenced in a study of T cell responses to AZD1222 COVID-19 vaccine. Profiled with immunoSEQ multiplex PCR; TCRdb holds only in-frame clones, not every one. The sample yields more than 150,000 clones, approximately 94% seen once. The starting material was peripheral blood, obtained 28 days after the second AZD1222 dose. The receptors come from an adult who received the AZD1222 COVID-19 vaccine.

The rearrangement links TRBV7-7 to TRBJ2-7; 8 nucleotides line up with TRBD1. Trimming removed 6 bases from V and 5 bases from J; junction bases left unmatched: 6. The CDR3 runs 13 residues. The germline CDR1 and CDR2 sequences are SSHAT and FNYEAQ (reference sequence). The CDR3 protein is CASSPDRDHEQYF. The DNA of the CDR3 is TGTGCCAGCAGTCCGGACAGGGACCACGAGCAGTACTTC.

The chain's CDR3 is CASSQPPLGLRIIETQYF. CDR3 nucleotide sequence: TGTGCCAGCAGCCAACCCCCTCTCGGACTACGAATCATAGAGACCCAGTACTTC. The chain recombines TRBV3-1 (or the pseudogene TRBV3-2) with TRBJ2-5, with D maybe TRBD2 (6 bases). CDR1 is LGHDT, CDR2 YNNKEL, per germline (reference sequence). The germline V and J ends were trimmed by 2 bases and 4 bases, with 23 bases remaining between them. The CDR3 loop spans 18 amino acids.

The gene calls are TRBV28 and TRBJ2-1; D not certain. The V and J ends lost 1 base and 6 bases respectively, with 10 bases between them. From germline, CDR1 is MDHEN and CDR2 SYDVKM. The length of the CDR3 is 14 residues. This chain's CDR3 is CASSLYGFRNEQFF. In nucleotides, the CDR3 is TGTGCCAGCAGTTTATACGGGTTTCGCAATGAGCAGTTCTTC.

This clone was seen a few times. The rearrangement joins TRBV27 to TRBJ1-2; D not resolved. Germline V gene lookup returns CDR1 MNHEY and CDR2 SMNVEV (reference sequence). The CDR3 has 14 residues. The V and J ends lost 3 bases and 5 bases respectively, with 13 bases between them. Written as DNA, the CDR3 is TGTGCCAGCAGTTTCGGGAGGTCCGAGTATGGCTACACCTTC. It codes for CASSFGRSEYGYTF.

The chain joins TRBV30 to TRBJ1-2; D uncertain. The CDR3 sequence is 12 residues long. Trimming left V 5 bases short and J 4 bases short, with 11 bases between. CDR1 and CDR2 (germline): GTSNPN, SVGIG (reference sequence). The CDR3 DNA follows: TGTGCCTGGGCCCCCGGGAGCTATGGCTACACCTTC. It is translated as CAWAPGSYGYTF.

The chain is built from TRBV21-1 and TRBJ2-5. TRBV21-1 is recorded as a pseudogene. This CDR3 is 17 amino acids long. The CDR3: CASSLRERGRVGETQYF. The CDR3, as DNA: TGTGCCAGCAGCCTCCGGGAAAGGGGAAGAGTCGGAGAGACCCAGTACTTC.

This chain uses TRBV29-1 with TRBJ1-4; D gene unclear. Trimming shortened V by 5 bases and J by 8 bases, and 18 bases separated the two germline ends. The germline CDR1 and CDR2 sequences are SQVTM and ANQGSEA. The CDR3 totals 14 residues. The CDR3 is CSVCLRGLGEKLFF. The CDR3 nucleotides are TGCAGCGTTTGTTTGCGCGGGCTGGGAGAAAAACTGTTTTTT.

J is TRBJ1-3 and V is TRBV6-2 or TRBV6-3; D unclear. Per germline, CDR1 MNHEY and CDR2 SVGEGT. The CDR3 spans 17 residues. V was pared by 3 bases and J by 0 bases, with 15 bases between. For the CDR3, the DNA is TGTGCCAGCAGTTATCTCGGCGAATCAAGCTCTGGAAACACCATATATTTT. Its translation is CASSYLGESSSGNTIYF.

The J gene is TRBJ1-6, the V gene TRBV27; 9 nucleotides align to TRBD1. Germline V lookup: CDR1 MNHEY, CDR2 SMNVEV (reference sequence). There are 15 residues in the CDR3. Trimming at V came to 7 bases and at J to 7 bases, leaving 8 bases not matched to a gene. The CDR3 nucleotides read TGTGCCAGCACCCCGGGGACAGGGAACAATTCACCCCTCCACTTT. Translated: CASTPGTGNNSPLHF.

The gene calls are TRBV6-5 and TRBJ2-4; D is perhaps TRBD2 (6 bases). Trimming took off 11 bases at V and 1 base at J, with 18 bases between the two ends. CDR1 and CDR2 from the germline V gene are MNHEY and SVGAGI. This CDR3 region has 15 residues. The CDR3 DNA reads TGTGCCGGGGCGCTGGGGGGAGCGGCCAAAAACATTCAGTACTTC. Protein product: CAGALGGAAKNIQYF.

The chain employs TRBV4-2 and TRBJ2-7, with 8 bases that match TRBD2. Germline CDR1 is LGHNA and CDR2 is YNFKEQ. This CDR3 contains 15 residues. J was trimmed by 3 bases and V by 0 bases; bases with no gene match: 4. The CDR3 reads CASSQDLLAGYEQYF. DNA for the CDR3: TGTGCCAGCAGCCAAGATTTGCTAGCGGGCTACGAGCAGTACTTC.

The rearrangement uses TRBV18 and TRBJ1-2; 9 bases fit TRBD1. The CDR3 is made up of 16 amino acids. Germline-derived CDR1 and CDR2 are KGHSH and LQKENI. Trimming took 4 bases from V and 5 from J; bases not matched to a gene: 11. CDR3 in DNA: TGTGCCAGCTCACGATCGGACAGGGGTGGTCAATATGGCTACACCTTC. Residues: CASSRSDRGGQYGYTF.

The chain joins TRBV2 to TRBJ1-5; no clear D. This CDR3 comprises 14 residues. Germline V gene lookup returns CDR1 SNHLY and CDR2 FYNNEI. The ends were cut back, 6 bases at V and 3 bases at J, with 12 bases in the middle. The CDR3 reads CASRAGGLNQPQHF. CDR3 nucleotides: TGTGCCAGCAGGGCAGGAGGTCTCAATCAGCCCCAGCATTTT.

This chain links TRBV19 with TRBJ1-5; a possible D gene is TRBD1 (5 bases). Germline V CDR1 and CDR2: LNHDA, SQIVND (reference sequence). Trimming removed 3 bases at V and 6 bases at J, with 9 bases between. This CDR3 region has 13 residues. This CDR3 is CASSIGQGQPQHF. The CDR3 nucleotides are TGTGCCAGTAGTATTGGGCAGGGTCAGCCCCAGCATTTT.

The chain recombines TRBV24-1 with TRBJ2-7; no firm D call. Germline V gene lookup returns CDR1 KGHDR and CDR2 SFDVKD. The ends were cut back, 3 bases at V and 0 bases at J, with 5 bases in the middle. This CDR3 comprises 13 residues. The CDR3 spells CATSDPYSYEQYF. The CDR3, as DNA: TGTGCCACCAGTGATCCCTACTCCTACGAGCAGTACTTC.

Turning to this clone: The junction and the germline gene differ at one end; a read error may be behind it. The CDR3 loop is CASSLAADYEQYF. CDR3 coding DNA: TGTGCTAGCAGCTTAGCGGCAGACTACGAGCAGTACTTC. The chain links TRBV7-7 to TRBJ2-7, with a tentative D call TRBD2 (6 bases). From germline, CDR1 is SSHAT and CDR2 FNYEAQ (reference sequence). The CDR3 totals 13 residues.

J is TRBJ1-4 and V is TRBV7-2, with 8 nucleotides matching TRBD1. Germline V lookup: CDR1 SGHTA, CDR2 FQGNSA. The CDR3 is 15 residues long. V was clipped by 5 bases and J by 2 bases; unmatched bases: 4. DNA of the CDR3: TGTGCCAGCAGCGATCGGACAGGGACTAATGAAAAACTGTTTTTT. Translated, it gives CASSDRTGTNEKLFF.

The chain links TRBV5-5 to TRBJ1-1; perhaps TRBD1 as D (6 bases). The CDR3 totals 14 residues. From germline, CDR1 is SGHKS and CDR2 YYEKEE (reference sequence). Trimming stripped 5 bases from V and 1 base from J, with 12 bases between. The CDR3 region has the DNA TGTGCCAGCAGACCGGGACATGGGAACACTGAAGCTTTCTTT. It specifies CASRPGHGNTEAFF.

Here the CDR3 reads CASRRQWQETQYF. Here the CDR3 DNA reads TGTGCCAGCAGGCGACAGTGGCAAGAGACCCAGTACTTC. V is TRBV2 and J is TRBJ2-5, with D perhaps matching TRBD1 (5 bases). Trimming took 6 bases from V and 2 from J, leaving 10 bases between them. The CDR3 is 13 residues long. Germline V gene lookup returns CDR1 SNHLY and CDR2 FYNNEI.

V is TRBV11-2 and J is TRBJ2-1; TRBD1 might be the D (5 bases). Trimming took 2 bases from V and 4 from J, leaving 15 bases between them. Germline assignment: CDR1 SGHAT and CDR2 FQNNGV. This CDR3 comprises 16 residues. The CDR3 region has the DNA TGTGCCAGCAGCTTACAGGGAATCGGGCCTTACAATGAGCAGTTCTTC. Amino acids: CASSLQGIGPYNEQFF.

The rearrangement links TRBV7-9 to TRBJ1-6, with D possibly being TRBD1 (5 bases). Trimming removed 5 bases at V and 13 bases at J, with 27 bases between. Germline loops: CDR1 SEHNR, CDR2 FQNEAQ (reference sequence). This CDR3 comprises 17 residues. In DNA, the CDR3 is TGTGCCAGCAGCCTAAGAGGGGCTCCTGACAGTTCAGGGCCCCTCCACTTT. Its translation: CASSLRGAPDSSGPLHF.

The rearrangement uses TRBV6-2 or TRBV6-3 and TRBJ1-1; D may be TRBD1 (5 bases). Trimming left V 2 bases short and J 3 bases short, with 7 bases between. CDR1 is MNHEY and CDR2 is SVGEGT in the germline V gene. The CDR3 sequence is 13 residues long. The CDR3 DNA reads TGTGCCAGCAGTTACCAAGGGGACACTGAAGCTTTCTTT. It specifies CASSYQGDTEAFF.

The V gene is TRBV15, the J gene TRBJ2-7; no firm D call. Germline CDR1 and CDR2: LNHNV and YYDKDF (reference sequence). This CDR3 is 14 amino acids long. V was shortened by 5 bases and J by 0 bases, with 11 bases between the two germline ends. In nucleotides, the CDR3 is TGTGCCACCAGCTTTGTCACGAGCTCCTACGAGCAGTACTTC. Protein sequence: CATSFVTSSYEQYF.

The chain links TRBV2 to TRBJ1-1; D is possibly TRBD1 (6 bases). Trimming left V 4 bases short and J 1 base short, with 10 bases between. The CDR3 has 14 residues. Germline-derived CDR1 and CDR2 are SNHLY and FYNNEI. This CDR3 is CASSVQGTNTEAFF. The CDR3 DNA reads as TGTGCCAGCAGTGTCCAGGGGACGAACACTGAAGCTTTCTTT.

This clone was seen a single time. The chain is built from TRBV28 and TRBJ1-5, with 8 positions matching TRBD1. The CDR3 is 18 residues long. V lost 8 bases to trimming and J lost 3 bases; unmatched junction nucleotides: 18. Germline V lookup: CDR1 MDHEN, CDR2 SYDVKM. The chain's CDR3 is CASLRTPQTGVINQPQHF. CDR3 sequence (DNA): TGTGCCAGCTTGAGGACCCCACAGACAGGGGTGATCAATCAGCCCCAGCATTTT.

The CDR3 region has the DNA TGTGCCAGCACAGCAGGGGGCAGAGGATACAATGAGCAGTTCTTC. Its translation is CASTAGGRGYNEQFF. The V gene is TRBV19, the J gene TRBJ2-1, with 8 bases identical to TRBD1. Germline values: CDR1 LNHDA, CDR2 SQIVND (reference sequence). This CDR3 comprises 15 residues. After removal of 9 bases from V and 4 bases from J, the junction contained 11 bases not matched to a gene.

This chain joins TRBV3-1 (or the pseudogene TRBV3-2) and TRBJ1-5, with 7 bases lining up with TRBD1. Germline values: CDR1 LGHDT, CDR2 YNNKEL (reference sequence). The CDR3 runs 14 residues. V lost 4 bases to trimming and J lost 0 bases; unmatched junction nucleotides: 0. CDR3 amino acids: CASSRTGSNQPQHF. DNA for the CDR3: TGTGCCAGCAGCCGGACAGGTAGCAATCAGCCCCAGCATTTT.

This sequence joins TRBV27 and TRBJ2-7; D unresolved. The CDR3 runs 15 residues. The ends were cut back, 5 bases at V and 2 bases at J, with 16 bases in the middle. CDR1 and CDR2 (germline): MNHEY, SMNVEV (reference sequence). CDR3 sequence reads: CASSTLVNRPYEQYF. CDR3 nucleotides: TGTGCCAGCAGTACGCTAGTGAACCGTCCCTACGAGCAGTACTTC.

The chain has TRBV13 and TRBJ1-1, with no clear D. Trimming removed 0 bases at V and 6 bases at J, with 17 bases between. CDR1 is PRHDT and CDR2 is FYEKMQ in the germline V gene (reference sequence). CDR3 size: 16 residues. As DNA, the CDR3 is TGTGCCAGCAGCTTAGGCGGTGGAGGTTTAGATGCTGAAGCTTTCTTT. Translated, it gives CASSLGGGGLDAEAFF.

V gene TRBV2 combines with J gene TRBJ1-2; D not certain. The CDR3 is 16 amino acids. V lost 4 bases and J lost 4, with 19 bases in between. Germline V gene data show CDR1 as SNHLY and CDR2 as FYNNEI. The DNA for the CDR3 is TGTGCCAGCAGTGCGGGAGGCTTACCACCCATCTATGGCTACACCTTC. It specifies CASSAGGLPPIYGYTF. The full variable domain, its missing parts supplied by reference TRBV2 and TRBJ1-2, is EPEVTQTPSHQVTQMGQEVILRCVPISNHLYFYWYRQILGQKVEFLVSFYNNEISEKSEIFDDQFSVERPDGSNFTLKIRSTKLEDSAMYFCASSAGGLPPIYGYTFGSGTRLTVV.

The rearrangement uses TRBV4-1 and TRBJ2-3; possible D gene TRBD2, 6 bases. Trimming cost V 1 base and J 1 base, with 12 bases left between them. The germline V gene has CDR1 MGHRA and CDR2 YSYEKL. CDR3 length: 16 residues. Here the CDR3 DNA reads TGCGCCAGCAGCCAAGGGGTCCTAGCGCGCACAGATACGCAGTATTTT. Residues: CASSQGVLARTDTQYF.